The clone carrying this TCR beta chain was detected a few times. Its antigen is still unknown. The data originate from a study of T cells after yellow fever vaccination. In the study overall: The fractions with low cell numbers were processed using SMART-Seq v4 Ultra Low Input.

Study results and limitations: A limited proportion of clonotypes was detected within both the CD4 and CD8 compartments.

TCRdb independently ran MiXCR on the 5' RACE reads; one entry per CDR3 protein. The sample has 450,000 to 550,000 distinct CDR3 sequences, around a fifth seen once. The receptor comes from a man aged 18 to 30 who received the YFV17D yellow fever vaccine. This sample comprised PBMCs, obtained 21 days after the first yellow fever vaccination.

For the CDR3, the DNA is TGTGCCAGCAGCTTAGGTCAGGTCCTTTTGGTTGAGCAGTACTTC. Translating it yields CASSLGQVLLVEQYF. The chain employs TRBV7-8 and TRBJ2-7; D is ambiguous. The CDR3 runs to 15 residues. V was cut by 1 base and J by 7 bases, with 17 bases left in between. Germline-derived CDR1 and CDR2 are SGHVS and FQNEAQ.